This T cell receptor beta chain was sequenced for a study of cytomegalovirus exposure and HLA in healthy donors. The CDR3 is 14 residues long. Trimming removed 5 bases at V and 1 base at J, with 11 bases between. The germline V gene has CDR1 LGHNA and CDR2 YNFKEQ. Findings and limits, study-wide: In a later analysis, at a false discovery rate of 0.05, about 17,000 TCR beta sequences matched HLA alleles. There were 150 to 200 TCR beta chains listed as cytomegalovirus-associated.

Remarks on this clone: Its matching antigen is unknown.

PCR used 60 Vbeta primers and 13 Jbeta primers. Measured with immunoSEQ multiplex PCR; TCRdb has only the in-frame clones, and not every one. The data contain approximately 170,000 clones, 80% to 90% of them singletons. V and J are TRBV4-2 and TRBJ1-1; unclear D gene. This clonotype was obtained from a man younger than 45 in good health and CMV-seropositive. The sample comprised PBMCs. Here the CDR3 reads CASSYVEENTEAFF. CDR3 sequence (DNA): TGTGCCAGCAGCTACGTTGAGGAGAACACTGAAGCTTTCTTT.